This T cell receptor (beta chain) is drawn from a study of blood T cells in healthy people across ages. A note on this clonotype: Its antigen is currently unknown.

Through a sample-barcoded 5' primer and a J-beta primer mix, a second PCR was run for roughly 6 to 12 cycles. TCRdb analysed the 5' RACE reads with MiXCR anew, one entry per CDR3 protein. The sample records hundreds of thousands of distinct CDR3 sequences, about half being singletons. Study-level points and caveats: Reliance upon unsorted PBMCs precluded definitive naive versus antigen-experienced comparison. Older individuals had lower TCR beta diversity per million T cells (the decline was roughly linear).

Sequencing input: blood. The sequence was obtained from an older woman in good health.

The CDR3 protein is CASIPSGRSYEQYF. DNA for the CDR3: TGTGCCAGCATACCTAGCGGGAGATCCTACGAGCAGTACTTC. The chain joins TRBV7-2 to TRBJ2-7; 10 positions match TRBD2. The CDR3 contains 14 residues. Germline V lookup: CDR1 SGHTA, CDR2 FQGNSA. V shed 7 bases and J 1 base; nucleotides not matched to a gene: 4.